Below are 7 T cell receptor beta chains sequenced from a single sample in a study of monozygotic twins with inflammatory bowel disease. TCRdb reprocessed the 5' RACE reads and stores each CDR3 protein as one record, lacking DNA. The table lists about 150,000 distinct CDR3 sequences, with roughly 1.2% in the top ten. The sample comprised blood. The source of these receptors is a human donor with ulcerative colitis or Crohn's disease, or a healthy co-twin of an affected twin (not recorded which).

V and J are TRBV5-1 and TRBJ2-1; TCRdb designates TRBD1, a call that cannot be tested without DNA. Germline V lookup: CDR1 SGHRS, CDR2 YFSETQ. The length of the CDR3 is 15 residues. The CDR3 spells CASSLAGQSQSQQFF.

This chain links TRBV20-1 with TRBJ2-1; there is no DNA to check the TCRdb D call of TRBD2. The CDR3 is 13 amino acids. The V gene's germline CDR1 is DFQATT and CDR2 SNEGSKA (reference sequence). This CDR3 is CSASGPDLHEQFF.

The rearrangement uses TRBV7-2 and TRBJ2-7; TCRdb reports TRBD2, a call that lacks DNA to check it against. Germline assignment: CDR1 SGHTA and CDR2 FQGNSA. The CDR3 covers 16 residues. The CDR3: CASSLKLAEFPYEQYF.

V usage is TRBV3-1 and J usage is TRBJ2-7; there is no DNA to check the TCRdb D call of TRBD2. This CDR3 is 14 amino acids long. Germline CDR1 and CDR2: LGHDT and YNNKEL (reference sequence). The CDR3 reads CASSQLMGLAEQYF.

The rearrangement links TRBV7-2 to TRBJ1-1. This CDR3 is built from 16 residues. Germline lookup yields CDR1 SGHTA and CDR2 FQGNSA. The CDR3 region is CASSPRRQIMNTEAFF.

This chain connects TRBV30 to TRBJ2-3; checking the TCRdb D call of TRBD2 is not possible without DNA. Germline values: CDR1 GTSNPN, CDR2 SVGIG (reference sequence). The CDR3 loop spans 17 amino acids. Here the CDR3 reads CAWSPGRLGLSTDTQYF.

The rearrangement uses TRBV18 and TRBJ2-1; TCRdb lists TRBD1, though no DNA is available to test this call. Per germline, CDR1 KGHSH and CDR2 LQKENI. This CDR3 is built from 17 residues. Here the CDR3 reads CASSPLLPGQGVNEQFF. The whole variable domain, remainder taken from reference TRBV18 and TRBJ2-1, is NAGVMQNPRHLVRRRGQEARLRCSPMKGHSHVYWYRQLPEEGLKFMVYLQKENIIDESGMPKERFSAEFPKEGPSILRIQQVVRGDSAAYFCASSPLLPGQGVNEQFFGPGTRLTVL.